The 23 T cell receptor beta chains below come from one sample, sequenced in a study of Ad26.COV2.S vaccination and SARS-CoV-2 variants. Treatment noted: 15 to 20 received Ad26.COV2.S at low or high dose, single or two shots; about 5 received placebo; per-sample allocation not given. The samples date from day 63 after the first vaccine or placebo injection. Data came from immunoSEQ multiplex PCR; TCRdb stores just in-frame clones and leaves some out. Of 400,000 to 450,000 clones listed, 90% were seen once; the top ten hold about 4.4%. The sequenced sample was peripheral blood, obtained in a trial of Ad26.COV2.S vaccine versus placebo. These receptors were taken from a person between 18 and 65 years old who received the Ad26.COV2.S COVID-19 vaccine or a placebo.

Here the CDR3 DNA reads TGTGCCAGCAGCCAACGGACTAGAAGGGCGCCCTACAATGAGCAGTTCTTC. Translated: CASSQRTRRAPYNEQFF. V usage is TRBV3-1 (or the pseudogene TRBV3-2) and J usage is TRBJ2-1, with 7 bases fitting TRBD2. The V and J ends lost 2 bases and 2 bases, in that order; junction bases with no gene match: 9. The CDR3 contains 17 residues. Per the germline V gene, CDR1 is LGHDT and CDR2 is YNNKEL (reference sequence).

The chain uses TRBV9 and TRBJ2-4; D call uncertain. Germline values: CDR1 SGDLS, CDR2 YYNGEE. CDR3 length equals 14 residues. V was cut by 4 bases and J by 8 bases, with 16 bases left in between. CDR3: CASSPSGPRDIQYF. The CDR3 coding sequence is TGTGCCAGCAGCCCATCCGGGCCCCGGGACATTCAGTACTTC.

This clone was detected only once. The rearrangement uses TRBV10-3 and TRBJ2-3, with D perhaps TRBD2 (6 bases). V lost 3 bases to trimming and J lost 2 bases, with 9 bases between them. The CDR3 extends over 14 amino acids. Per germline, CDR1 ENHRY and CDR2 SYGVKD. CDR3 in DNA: TGTGCCATCAGTGACGCGGGATACACAGATACGCAGTATTTT. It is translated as CAISDAGYTDTQYF.

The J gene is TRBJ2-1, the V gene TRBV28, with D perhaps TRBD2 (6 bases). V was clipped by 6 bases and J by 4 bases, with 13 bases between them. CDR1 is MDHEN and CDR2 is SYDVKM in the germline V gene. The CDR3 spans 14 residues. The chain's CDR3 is CASSPPGRYNEQFF. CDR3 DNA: TGTGCCAGCAGCCCCCCGGGGAGGTACAATGAGCAGTTCTTC.

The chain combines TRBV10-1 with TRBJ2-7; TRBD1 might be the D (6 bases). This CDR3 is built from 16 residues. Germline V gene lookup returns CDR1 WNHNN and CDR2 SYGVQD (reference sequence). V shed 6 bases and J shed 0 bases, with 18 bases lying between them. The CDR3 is CASRIGQHSSSYEQYF. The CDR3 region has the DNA TGCGCCAGCAGGATCGGACAGCACTCTAGCTCCTACGAGCAGTACTTC.

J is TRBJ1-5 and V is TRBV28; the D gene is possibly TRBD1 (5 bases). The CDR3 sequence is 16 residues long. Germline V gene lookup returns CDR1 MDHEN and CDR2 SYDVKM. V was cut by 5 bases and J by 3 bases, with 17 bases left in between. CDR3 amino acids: CASSPGGTQYNQPQHF. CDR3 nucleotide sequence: TGTGCCAGCAGTCCCGGGGGGACTCAATACAATCAGCCCCAGCATTTT. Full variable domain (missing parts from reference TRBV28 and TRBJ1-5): DVKVTQSSRYLVKRTGEKVFLECVQDMDHENMFWYRQDPGLGLRLIYFSYDVKMKEKGDIPEGYSVSREKKERFSLILESASTNQTSMYLCASSPGGTQYNQPQHFGDGTRLSIL.

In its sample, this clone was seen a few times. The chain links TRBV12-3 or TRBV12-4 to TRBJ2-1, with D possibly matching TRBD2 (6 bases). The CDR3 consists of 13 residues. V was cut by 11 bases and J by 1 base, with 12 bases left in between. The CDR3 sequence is CAVPGESYNEQFF. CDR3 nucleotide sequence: TGTGCCGTACCGGGAGAGTCCTACAATGAGCAGTTCTTC.

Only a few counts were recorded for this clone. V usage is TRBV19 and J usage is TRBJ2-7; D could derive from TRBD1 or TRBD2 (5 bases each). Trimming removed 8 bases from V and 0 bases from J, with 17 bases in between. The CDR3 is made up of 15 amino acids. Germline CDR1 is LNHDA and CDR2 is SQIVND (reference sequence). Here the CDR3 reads CASRAPGTPSYEQYF. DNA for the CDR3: TGTGCCAGTCGAGCTCCCGGGACGCCCTCCTACGAGCAGTACTTC.

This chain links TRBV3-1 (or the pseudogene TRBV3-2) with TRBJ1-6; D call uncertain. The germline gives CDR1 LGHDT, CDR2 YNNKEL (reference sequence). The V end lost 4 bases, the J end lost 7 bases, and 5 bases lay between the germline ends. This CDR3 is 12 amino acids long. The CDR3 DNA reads TGTGCCAGCAGCCTGACGAATTCACCCCTCCACTTT. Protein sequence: CASSLTNSPLHF.

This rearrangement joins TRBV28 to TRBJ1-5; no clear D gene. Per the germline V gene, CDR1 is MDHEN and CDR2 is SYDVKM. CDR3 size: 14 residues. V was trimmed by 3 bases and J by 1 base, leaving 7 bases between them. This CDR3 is CASSLRGSNQPQHF. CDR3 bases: TGTGCCAGCAGTTTGCGCGGCAGCAATCAGCCCCAGCATTTT.

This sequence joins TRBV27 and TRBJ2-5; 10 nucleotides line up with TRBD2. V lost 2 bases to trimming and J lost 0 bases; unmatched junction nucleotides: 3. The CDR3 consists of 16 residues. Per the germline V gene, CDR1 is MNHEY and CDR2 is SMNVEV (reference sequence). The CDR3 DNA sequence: TGTGCCAGCAGTTTACTAGCGGGGGCATACCAAGAGACCCAGTACTTC. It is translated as CASSLLAGAYQETQYF.

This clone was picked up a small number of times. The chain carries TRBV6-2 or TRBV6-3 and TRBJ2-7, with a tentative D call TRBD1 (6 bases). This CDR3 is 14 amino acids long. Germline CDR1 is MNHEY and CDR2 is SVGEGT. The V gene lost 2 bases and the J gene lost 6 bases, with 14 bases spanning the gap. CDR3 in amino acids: CASSYVNRAGEQYF. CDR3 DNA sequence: TGTGCCAGCAGTTACGTAAACAGGGCGGGCGAGCAGTACTTC.

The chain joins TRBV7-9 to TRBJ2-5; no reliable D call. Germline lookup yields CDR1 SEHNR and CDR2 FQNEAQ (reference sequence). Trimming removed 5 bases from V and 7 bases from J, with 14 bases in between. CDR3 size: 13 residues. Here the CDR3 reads CASSPRDFGTQYF. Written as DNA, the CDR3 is TGTGCCAGCAGCCCTCGAGACTTCGGGACCCAGTACTTC.

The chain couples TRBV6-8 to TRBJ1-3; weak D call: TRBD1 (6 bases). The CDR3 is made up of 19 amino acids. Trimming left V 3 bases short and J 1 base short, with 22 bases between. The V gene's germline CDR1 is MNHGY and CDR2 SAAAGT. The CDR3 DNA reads TGTGCCAGCAGTTATCAGCCCGTGGGGGCGGAAAAGTCTGGAAACACCATATATTTT. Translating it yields CASSYQPVGAEKSGNTIYF.

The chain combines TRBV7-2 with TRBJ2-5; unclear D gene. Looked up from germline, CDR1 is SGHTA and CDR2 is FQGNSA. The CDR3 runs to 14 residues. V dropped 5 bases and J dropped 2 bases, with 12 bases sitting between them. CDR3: CASSQTALQETQYF. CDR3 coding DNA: TGTGCCAGCAGCCAAACAGCCCTTCAAGAGACCCAGTACTTC.

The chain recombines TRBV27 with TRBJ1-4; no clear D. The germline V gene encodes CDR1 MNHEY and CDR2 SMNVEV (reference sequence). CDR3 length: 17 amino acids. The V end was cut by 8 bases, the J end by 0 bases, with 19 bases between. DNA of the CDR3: TGTGCCAGCGGAGCAGCGATACTTGGTGCAACTAATGAAAAACTGTTTTTT. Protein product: CASGAAILGATNEKLFF.

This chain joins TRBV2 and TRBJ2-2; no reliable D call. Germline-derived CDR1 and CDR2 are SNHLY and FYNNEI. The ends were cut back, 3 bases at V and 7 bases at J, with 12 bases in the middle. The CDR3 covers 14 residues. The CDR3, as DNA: TGTGCCAGCAGTGAGTCGACTCCATTCGGGGAGCTGTTTTTT. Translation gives CASSESTPFGELFF.

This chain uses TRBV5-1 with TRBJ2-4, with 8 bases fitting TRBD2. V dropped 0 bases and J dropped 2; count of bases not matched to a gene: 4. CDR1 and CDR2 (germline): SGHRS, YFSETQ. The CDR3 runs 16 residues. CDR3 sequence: CASSLGEREPKNIQYF. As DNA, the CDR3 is TGCGCCAGCAGCTTGGGGGAGCGGGAGCCCAAAAACATTCAGTACTTC.

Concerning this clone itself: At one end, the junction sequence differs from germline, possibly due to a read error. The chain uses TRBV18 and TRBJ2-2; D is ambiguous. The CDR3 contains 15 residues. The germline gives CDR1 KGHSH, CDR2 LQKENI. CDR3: CASAPLQLVAGELFF. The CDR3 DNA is TGTGCCAGCGCACCACTACAGCTTGTGGCCGGGGAGCTGTTTTTT.

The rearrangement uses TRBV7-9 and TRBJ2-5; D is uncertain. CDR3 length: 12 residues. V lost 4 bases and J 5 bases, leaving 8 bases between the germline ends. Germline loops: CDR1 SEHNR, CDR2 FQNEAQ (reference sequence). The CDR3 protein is CASSYKPETQYF. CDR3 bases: TGTGCCAGCAGCTACAAACCTGAGACCCAGTACTTC. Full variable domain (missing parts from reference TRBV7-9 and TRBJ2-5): DTGVSQNPRHKITKRGQNVTFRCDPISEHNRLYWYRQTLGQGPEFLTYFQNEAQLEKSRLLSDRFSAERPKGSFSTLEIQRTEQGDSAMYLCASSYKPETQYFGPGTRLLVL.

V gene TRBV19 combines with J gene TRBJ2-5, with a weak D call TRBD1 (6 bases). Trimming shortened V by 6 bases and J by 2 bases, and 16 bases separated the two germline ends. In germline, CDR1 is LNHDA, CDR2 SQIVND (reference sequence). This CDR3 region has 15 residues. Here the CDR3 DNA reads TGTGCCAGTAGGAAACGGACCGGACAGCAAGAGACCCAGTACTTC. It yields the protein CASRKRTGQQETQYF.

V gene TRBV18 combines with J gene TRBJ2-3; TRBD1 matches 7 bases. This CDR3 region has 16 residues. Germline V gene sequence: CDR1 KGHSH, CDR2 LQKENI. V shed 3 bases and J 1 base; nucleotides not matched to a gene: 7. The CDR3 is CASSPANGQGTDTQYF. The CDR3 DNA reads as TGTGCCAGCTCACCCGCGAATGGACAGGGCACAGATACGCAGTATTTT.

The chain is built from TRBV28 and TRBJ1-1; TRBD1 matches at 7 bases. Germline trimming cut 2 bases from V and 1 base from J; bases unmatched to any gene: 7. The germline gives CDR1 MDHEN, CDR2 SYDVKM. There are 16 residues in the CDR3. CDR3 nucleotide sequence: TGTGCCAGCAGTTTAACTCGGACAGGTCGGAACACTGAAGCTTTCTTT. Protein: CASSLTRTGRNTEAFF.